Listed below are T cell receptor beta chains from one sample, sequenced in a study of T cell repertoires in cytomegalovirus infection. Each CDR3 protein is one row after TCRdb ran MiXCR on the reads. The profile shows some 700,000 distinct CDR3 sequences, around 31% of them singletons. These receptors have no known antigen. Sequences were derived from cultured PBMCs, sampled from culture after CMV antigen stimulation. These receptors all come from a human donor in good health (CMV status not recorded). Some clones in this sample may be carry-over from other donors' samples. The CDR3 runs from the conserved cysteine through the conserved F or W. D genes are given only for firm matches. Clone size, where shown, is once, few, many, or a class for clones that have expanded.

d_gene	v_gene	abundance	j_gene	CDR3nt	CDR3aa
.	TRBV7-8	few	TRBJ2-7	TGTGCCAGCAGCTTAGCCCGAGTCAGTCCCCACGAGCAGTACTTC	CASSLARVSPHEQYF
.	TRBV6-5	few	TRBJ2-5	TGTGCCAGCAGGCTACCACAGGTCCAAGAGACCCAGTACTTC	CASRLPQVQETQYF
TRBD1	TRBV30	once	TRBJ1-4	TGTGCCTGGAGACCACAGGGGCGGGGTGAAAAACTGTTTTTT	CAWRPQGRGEKLFF
.	TRBV15	once	TRBJ2-1	TGTGCCACCAGCCTGTATCGGAGCTCCTACAATGAGCAGTTCTTC	CATSLYRSSYNEQFF
.	TRBV7-2	many	TRBJ2-3	TGTGCCAGCAGCTTTGGTCGGGTCACAGATACGCAGTATTTT	CASSFGRVTDTQYF
TRBD2	TRBV7-8	.	TRBJ2-3	TGTGCCAGCAGCGCCCGGAGGGGACTAGCCTTTGATACGCAGTATTTT	CASSARRGLAFDTQYF
.	TRBV4-1	.	TRBJ1-6	TGCGCCAGCAGCCAAGCAAGGGACCGTAATTCACCCCTCCACTTT	CASSQARDRNSPLHF
TRBD1	TRBV20-1	.	TRBJ2-7	TGCAGTGCTACCCAGACAGGGGGCCCTGGTGGGCAGTACTTC	CSATQTGGPGGQYF
.	TRBV19	.	TRBJ1-1	TGTGCCAGTATGATGGATCCGAACACTGAAGCTTTCTTT	CASMMDPNTEAFF
TRBD1	TRBV20-1	few	TRBJ1-4	TGCAGTGCGCCGCAGGGGGCTTTGACGACTAATGAAAAACTGTTTTTT	CSAPQGALTTNEKLFF
.	TRBV29-1	.	TRBJ1-4	TGCAGCGTGTTTACTTCTGAGTCCAATGAAAAACTGTTTTTT	CSVFTSESNEKLFF
TRBD1	TRBV7-2	many	TRBJ1-1	TGTGCCAGCAGTCAGACGGACAGGGGCACTGAAGCTTTCTTT	CASSQTDRGTEAFF
.	TRBV2	.	TRBJ2-5	TGTGCCAGCAGTGAAGGACTCATACACGAGACCCAGTACTTC	CASSEGLIHETQYF
.	TRBV20-1	.	TRBJ1-5	TGCAGTGCTAGGGGGGACGGAATTAGCAATCAGCCCCAGCATTTT	CSARGDGISNQPQHF